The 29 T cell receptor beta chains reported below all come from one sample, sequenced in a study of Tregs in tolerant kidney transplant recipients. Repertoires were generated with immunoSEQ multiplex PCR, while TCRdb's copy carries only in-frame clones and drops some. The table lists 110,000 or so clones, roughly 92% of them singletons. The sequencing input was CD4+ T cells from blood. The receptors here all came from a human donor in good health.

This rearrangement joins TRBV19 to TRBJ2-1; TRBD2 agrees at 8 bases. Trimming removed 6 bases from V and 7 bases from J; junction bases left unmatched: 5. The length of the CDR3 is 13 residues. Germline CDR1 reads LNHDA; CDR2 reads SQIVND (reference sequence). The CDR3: CASSGRAFNEQFF. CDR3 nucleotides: TGTGCCAGTAGCGGGAGGGCCTTTAATGAGCAGTTCTTC.

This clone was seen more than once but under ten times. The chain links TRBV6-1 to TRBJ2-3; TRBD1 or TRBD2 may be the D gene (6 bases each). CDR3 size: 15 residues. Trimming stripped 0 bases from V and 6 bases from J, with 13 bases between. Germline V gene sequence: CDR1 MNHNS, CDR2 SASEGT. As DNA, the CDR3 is TGTGCCAGCAGTGAAGCGGGGGGCCTCCAGGATACGCAGTATTTT. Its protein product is CASSEAGGLQDTQYF.

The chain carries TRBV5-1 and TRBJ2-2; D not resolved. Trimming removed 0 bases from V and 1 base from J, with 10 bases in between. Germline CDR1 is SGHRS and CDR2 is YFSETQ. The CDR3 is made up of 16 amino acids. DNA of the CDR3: TGCGCCAGCAGCTTGGAGCCCAGAAAGAACACCGGGGAGCTGTTTTTT. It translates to CASSLEPRKNTGELFF.

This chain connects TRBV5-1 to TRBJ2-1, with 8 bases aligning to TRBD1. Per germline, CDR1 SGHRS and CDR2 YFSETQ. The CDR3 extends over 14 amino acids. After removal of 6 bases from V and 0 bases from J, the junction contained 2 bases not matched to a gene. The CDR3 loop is CASKGQGSYNEQFF. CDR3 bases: TGCGCCAGCAAAGGACAGGGCTCCTACAATGAGCAGTTCTTC.

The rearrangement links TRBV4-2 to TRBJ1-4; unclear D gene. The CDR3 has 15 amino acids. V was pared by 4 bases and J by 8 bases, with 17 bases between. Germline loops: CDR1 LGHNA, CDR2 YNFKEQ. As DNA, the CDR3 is TGTGCCAGCAGCCCCCTGTCGGGCGCTGGGGAAAAACTGTTTTTT. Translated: CASSPLSGAGEKLFF.

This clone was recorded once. CDR3 DNA sequence: TGTGCCAGCAGCTTAGTGTCTGGCTTGGACTATGGCTACACCTTC. It encodes CASSLVSGLDYGYTF. The chain has TRBV5-6 and TRBJ1-2; D remains ambiguous. The V end lost 2 bases, the J end lost 3 bases, and 14 bases lay between the germline ends. The CDR3 is made up of 15 amino acids. CDR1 is SGHDT and CDR2 is YYEEEE in the germline V gene.

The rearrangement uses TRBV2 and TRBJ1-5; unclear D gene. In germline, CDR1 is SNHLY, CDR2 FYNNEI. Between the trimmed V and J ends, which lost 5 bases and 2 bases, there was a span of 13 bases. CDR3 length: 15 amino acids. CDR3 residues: CASSRATRGNQPQHF. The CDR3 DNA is TGTGCCAGCAGTAGGGCGACAAGGGGCAATCAGCCCCAGCATTTT.

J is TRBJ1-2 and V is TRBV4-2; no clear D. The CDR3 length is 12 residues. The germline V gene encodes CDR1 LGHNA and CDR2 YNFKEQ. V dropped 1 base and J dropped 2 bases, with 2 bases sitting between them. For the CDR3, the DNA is TGTGCCAGCAGCCAAGGGAACTATGGCTACACCTTC. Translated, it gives CASSQGNYGYTF.

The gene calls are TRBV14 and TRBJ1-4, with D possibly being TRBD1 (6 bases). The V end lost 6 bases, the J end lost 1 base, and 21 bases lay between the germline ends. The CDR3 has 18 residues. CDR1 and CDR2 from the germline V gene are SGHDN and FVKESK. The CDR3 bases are TGTGCCAGCAGACAGGGAGGAACTTCCACCGGAACTAATGAAAAACTGTTTTTT. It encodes CASRQGGTSTGTNEKLFF.

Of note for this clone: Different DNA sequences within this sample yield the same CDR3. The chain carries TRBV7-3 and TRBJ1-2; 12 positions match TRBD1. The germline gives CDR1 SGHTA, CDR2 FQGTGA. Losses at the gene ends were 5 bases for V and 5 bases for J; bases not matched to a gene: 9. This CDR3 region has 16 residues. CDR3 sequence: CASSPSPGQGAYGYTF. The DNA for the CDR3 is TGTGCCAGCAGCCCAAGTCCGGGACAGGGGGCTTATGGCTACACCTTC.

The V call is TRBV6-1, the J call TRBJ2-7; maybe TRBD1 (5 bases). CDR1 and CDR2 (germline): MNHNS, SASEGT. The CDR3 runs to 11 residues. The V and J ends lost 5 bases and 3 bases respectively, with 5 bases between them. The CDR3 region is CASSRGYEQYF. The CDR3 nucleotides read TGTGCCAGCAGTAGGGGCTACGAGCAGTACTTC.

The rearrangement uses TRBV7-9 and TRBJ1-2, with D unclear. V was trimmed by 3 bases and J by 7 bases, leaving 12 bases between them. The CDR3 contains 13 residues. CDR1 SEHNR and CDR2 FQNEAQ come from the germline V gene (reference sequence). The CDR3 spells CASSFGDIRGYTF. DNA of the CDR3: TGTGCCAGCAGCTTTGGCGACATCCGTGGCTACACCTTC.

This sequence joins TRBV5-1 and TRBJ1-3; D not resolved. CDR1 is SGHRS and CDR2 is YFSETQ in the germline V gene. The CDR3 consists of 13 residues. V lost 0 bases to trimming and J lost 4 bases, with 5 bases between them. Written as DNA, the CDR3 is TGCGCCAGCAGCTTGGTACAGGGAAACACCATATATTTT. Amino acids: CASSLVQGNTIYF.

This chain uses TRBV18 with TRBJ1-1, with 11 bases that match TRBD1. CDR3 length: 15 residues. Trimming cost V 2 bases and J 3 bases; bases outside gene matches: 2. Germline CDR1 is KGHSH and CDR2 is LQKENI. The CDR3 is CASSPGQGADTEAFF. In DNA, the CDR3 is TGTGCCAGCTCACCAGGACAGGGGGCAGACACTGAAGCTTTCTTT.

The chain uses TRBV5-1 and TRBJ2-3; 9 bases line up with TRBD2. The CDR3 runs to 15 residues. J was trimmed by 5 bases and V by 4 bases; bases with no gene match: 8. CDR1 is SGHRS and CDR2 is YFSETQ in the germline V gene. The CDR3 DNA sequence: TGCGCCAGCAGCCCTATAGCGGGAGTGAAAGATACGCAGTATTTT. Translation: CASSPIAGVKDTQYF.

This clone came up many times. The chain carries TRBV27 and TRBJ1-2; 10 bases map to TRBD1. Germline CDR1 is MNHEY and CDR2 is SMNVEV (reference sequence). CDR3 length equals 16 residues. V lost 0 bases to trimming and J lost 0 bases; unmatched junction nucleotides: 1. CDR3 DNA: TGTGCCAGCAGTTTATCGGGGACAGGGGCTAACTATGGCTACACCTTC. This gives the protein CASSLSGTGANYGYTF.

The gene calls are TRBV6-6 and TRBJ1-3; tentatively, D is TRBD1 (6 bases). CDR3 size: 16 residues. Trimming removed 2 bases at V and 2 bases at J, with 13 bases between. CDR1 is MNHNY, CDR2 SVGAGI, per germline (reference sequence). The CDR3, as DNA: TGTGCCAGCAGTTACGACAGGTTACGGACTGGAAACACCATATATTTT. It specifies CASSYDRLRTGNTIYF.

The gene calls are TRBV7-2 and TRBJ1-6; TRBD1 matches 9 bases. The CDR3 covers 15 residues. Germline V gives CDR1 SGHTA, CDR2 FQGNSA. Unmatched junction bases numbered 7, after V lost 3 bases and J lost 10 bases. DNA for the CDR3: TGTGCCAGCAGCTTTTCGACAGGGGGTGGATCACCCCTCCACTTT. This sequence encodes CASSFSTGGGSPLHF.

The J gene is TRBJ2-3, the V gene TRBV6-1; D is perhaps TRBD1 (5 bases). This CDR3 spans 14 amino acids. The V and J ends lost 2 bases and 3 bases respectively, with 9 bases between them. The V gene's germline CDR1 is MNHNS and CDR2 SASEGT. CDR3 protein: CASSERAGTDTQYF. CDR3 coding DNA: TGTGCCAGCAGTGAAAGGGCAGGGACAGATACGCAGTATTTT.

CDR3 sequence reads: CASKNVVMNTEAFF. In nucleotides, the CDR3 is TGTGCCAGCAAGAACGTGGTAATGAACACTGAAGCTTTCTTT. The V and J genes are TRBV11-1 and TRBJ1-1; D is undetermined. Trimming took 7 bases from V and 0 from J, leaving 12 bases between them. Germline V gene sequence: CDR1 SGHAT, CDR2 FQDESV (reference sequence). The CDR3 is 14 residues long.

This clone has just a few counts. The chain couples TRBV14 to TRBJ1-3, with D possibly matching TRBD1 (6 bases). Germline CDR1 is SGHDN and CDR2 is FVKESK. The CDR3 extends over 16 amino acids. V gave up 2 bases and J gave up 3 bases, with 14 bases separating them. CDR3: CASSQKTGTLGNTIYF. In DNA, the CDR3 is TGTGCCAGCAGCCAAAAAACCGGGACACTTGGAAACACCATATATTTT. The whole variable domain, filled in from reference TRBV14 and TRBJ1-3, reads EAGVTQFPSHSVIEKGQTVTLRCDPISGHDNLYWYRRVMGKEIKFLLHFVKESKQDESGMPNNRFLAERTGGTYSTLKVQPAELEDSGVYFCASSQKTGTLGNTIYFGEGSWLTVV.

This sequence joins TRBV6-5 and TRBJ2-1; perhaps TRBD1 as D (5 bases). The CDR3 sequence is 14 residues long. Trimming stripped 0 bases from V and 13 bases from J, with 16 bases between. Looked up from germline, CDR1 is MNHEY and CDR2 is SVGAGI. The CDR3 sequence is CASSYSNLGQGQFF. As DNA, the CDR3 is TGTGCCAGCAGTTACTCAAATTTGGGGCAGGGTCAGTTCTTC.

This chain's CDR3 is CASSARGGAETQYF. Here the CDR3 DNA reads TGTGCCAGCAGCGCCCGGGGGGGGGCCGAGACCCAGTACTTC. The V and J genes are TRBV9 and TRBJ2-5; 8 bases map to TRBD2. Trimming cost V 3 bases and J 5 bases; bases outside gene matches: 6. The CDR3 length is 14 residues. Germline values: CDR1 SGDLS, CDR2 YYNGEE.

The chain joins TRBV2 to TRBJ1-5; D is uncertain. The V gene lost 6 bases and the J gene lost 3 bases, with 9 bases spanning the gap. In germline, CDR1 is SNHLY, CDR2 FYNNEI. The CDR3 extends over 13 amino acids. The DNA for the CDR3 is TGTGCCAGCAGCTCGCAGAACAATCAGCCCCAGCATTTT. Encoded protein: CASSSQNNQPQHF.

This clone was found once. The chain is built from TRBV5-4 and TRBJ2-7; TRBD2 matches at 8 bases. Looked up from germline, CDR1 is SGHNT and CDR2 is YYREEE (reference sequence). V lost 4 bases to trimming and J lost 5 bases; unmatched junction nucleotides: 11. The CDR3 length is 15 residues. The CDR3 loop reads CASSPAGTRFHEQYF. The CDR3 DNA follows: TGTGCCAGCAGCCCCGCCGGGACTAGGTTCCACGAGCAGTACTTC.

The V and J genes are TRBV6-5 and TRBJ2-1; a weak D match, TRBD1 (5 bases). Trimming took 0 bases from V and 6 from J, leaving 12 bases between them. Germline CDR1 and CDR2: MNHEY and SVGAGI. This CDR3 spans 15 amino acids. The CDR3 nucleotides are TGTGCCAGCAGTTACTCAGGGGCCTACTTCAATGAGCAGTTCTTC. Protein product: CASSYSGAYFNEQFF.

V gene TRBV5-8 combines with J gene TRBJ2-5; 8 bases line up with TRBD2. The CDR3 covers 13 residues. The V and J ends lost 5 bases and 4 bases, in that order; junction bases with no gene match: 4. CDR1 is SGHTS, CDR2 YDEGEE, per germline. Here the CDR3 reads CASSLAGLETQYF. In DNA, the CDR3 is TGTGCCAGCAGTTTAGCGGGATTAGAGACCCAGTACTTC.

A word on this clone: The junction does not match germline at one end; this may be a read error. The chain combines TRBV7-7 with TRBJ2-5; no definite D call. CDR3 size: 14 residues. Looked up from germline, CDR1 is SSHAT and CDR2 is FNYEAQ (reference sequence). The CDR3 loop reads CASSLVQTQGTQYF. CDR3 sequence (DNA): TGTGCCAGCAGCTTAGTACAGACCCAAGGGACCCAGTACTTC. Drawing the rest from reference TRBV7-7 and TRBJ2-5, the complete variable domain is GAGVSQSPRYKVTKRGQDVTLRCDPISSHATLYWYQQALGQGPEFLTYFNYEAQPDKSGLPSDRFSAERPEGSISTLTIQRTEQRDSAMYRCASSLVQTQGTQYFGPGTRLLVL.

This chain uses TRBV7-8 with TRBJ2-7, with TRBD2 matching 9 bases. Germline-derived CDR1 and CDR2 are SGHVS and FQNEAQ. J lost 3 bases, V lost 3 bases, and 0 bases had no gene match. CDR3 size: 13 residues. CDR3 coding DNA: TGTGCCAGCAGCTTGACTAGCGGCTACGAGCAGTACTTC. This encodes CASSLTSGYEQYF.